This TCR beta chain was found in a study of glioma-infiltrating T cells after dendritic cell vaccination. TCRB CDR3 was amplified from 2 ug genomic DNA or less. The protocol was immunoSEQ multiplex PCR, while the TCRdb copy is restricted to in-frame clones and leaves out a portion. Found here are tens of thousands of clones, 80% to 90% of them singletons; the top ten hold approximately 2%. Germline CDR1 is LNHDA and CDR2 is SQIVND (reference sequence). The CDR3 has 21 residues. In this sample, this clone turned up once. Its ends do not fully match the called genes, so a read error is possible. Described time point: after dendritic cell vaccination, including at tumor progression/relapse.

The source of this sequence is a human donor with glioblastoma. Source: blood, taken after dendritic cell vaccination. V usage is TRBV19 and J usage is TRBJ2-1, with TRBD2 matching over 16 bases. The CDR3 region is CASSIKGLAGGPGSSYNEQLF. The CDR3 DNA sequence: TGTGCCAGTAGTATAAAGGGACTAGCGGGAGGGCCCGGAAGCTCCTACAATGAGCAGCTCTTC. Full variable domain (remainder filled in from reference TRBV19 and TRBJ2-1): DGGITQSPKYLFRKEGQNVTLSCEQNLNHDAMYWYRQDPGQGLRLIYYSQIVNDFQKGDIAEGYSVSREKKESFPLTVTSAQKNPTAFYLCASSIKGLAGGPGSSYNEQLFGPGTRLTVL.